These 30 T cell receptor beta chains share one sample of origin, sequenced in a study of shared clonotypes between healthy human individuals. Assay: immunoSEQ multiplex PCR; the TCRdb copy retains only in-frame clones and omits some. The data show 950,000 to 1,300,000 clones, about 75% seen once. Sequenced: memory CD4+ T cells sorted from blood. The subset is: CD45RA-negative fraction. The receptors here all came from a man younger than 35 in good health.

The chain is built from TRBV5-8 and TRBJ1-1; the match to TRBD1 covers 7 bases. Germline loops: CDR1 SGHTS, CDR2 YDEGEE. V shed 4 bases and J 7 bases; nucleotides not matched to a gene: 13. The CDR3 totals 15 residues. This chain's CDR3 is CASSASYRGGDEAFF. As DNA, the CDR3 is TGTGCCAGCAGCGCATCCTACAGGGGAGGGGATGAAGCTTTCTTT.

The chain combines TRBV21-1 with TRBJ2-7; the table's D call of TRBD1 was not tested on the DNA. TRBV21-1 constitutes a pseudogene. CDR3 length equals 14 residues. CDR3 in DNA: TGTGCCAGCAGCAAAAAACAGGGTAACAACGAGCAGTACTTC. Translated: CASSKKQGNNEQYF.

The V call is TRBV11-2, the J call TRBJ2-7; 11 bases map to TRBD1. The V gene's germline CDR1 is SGHAT and CDR2 FQNNGV. This CDR3 comprises 14 residues. The V and J ends lost 6 bases and 4 bases, in that order; junction bases with no gene match: 5. The CDR3 region is CASRKGQGVYEQYF. CDR3 DNA: TGTGCCAGCAGAAAGGGACAGGGGGTTTACGAGCAGTACTTC.

This clone was counted only a few times. This sequence joins TRBV1 and TRBJ2-1; the D segment call TRBD2 is taken from the table without a DNA check. TRBV1 is annotated as a pseudogene. The CDR3 totals 18 residues. The CDR3 DNA follows: TGCACCAGCAGCCAAGATTGGGTGGCCCGGAGGGGTTACAATGAGCAGTTCTTC. This codes for CTSSQDWVARRGYNEQFF.

CDR3 sequence reads: CASSPLGMNYGYTF. For the CDR3, the DNA is TGTGCCAGTAGTCCGCTAGGGATGAACTATGGCTACACCTTC. The gene calls are TRBV19 and TRBJ1-2, with D unclear. Deletions cut 5 bases from V and 2 bases from J, with 12 bases between. There are 14 residues in the CDR3. The germline V gene encodes CDR1 LNHDA and CDR2 SQIVND (reference sequence).

The chain uses TRBV4-1 and TRBJ1-1; 7 bases fit TRBD1. The CDR3 is made up of 15 amino acids. From germline, CDR1 is MGHRA and CDR2 YSYEKL. After removal of 0 bases from V and 5 bases from J, the junction contained 6 bases not matched to a gene. CDR3 sequence: CASSQDRPGQTEAFF. In DNA, the CDR3 is TGCGCCAGCAGCCAAGATCGACCGGGACAGACTGAAGCTTTCTTT.

Only a few counts were recorded for this clone. The J gene is TRBJ2-3, the V gene TRBV19; possible D gene TRBD2, 6 bases. The CDR3 is made up of 14 amino acids. The V end was cut by 8 bases, the J end by 1 base, with 13 bases between. From germline, CDR1 is LNHDA and CDR2 SQIVND (reference sequence). The CDR3, as DNA: TGTGCCAGTCTCGGGGGTAAGGGCACAGATACGCAGTATTTT. It specifies CASLGGKGTDTQYF.

This clone was counted ten times or more. The CDR3, as DNA: TGTGCCACCTACCCCGGACAGGGCCGAAACACCATATATTTT. Translated, it gives CATYPGQGRNTIYF. This chain links TRBV28 with TRBJ1-3; 8 bases match TRBD1. V shed 10 bases, J shed 5 bases, and the junction held 10 bases outside the gene matches. This CDR3 is built from 14 residues. Germline V gene data show CDR1 as MDHEN and CDR2 as SYDVKM.

This clone was seen once. V usage is TRBV7-2 and J usage is TRBJ1-1; tentatively, D is TRBD1 (6 bases). Trimming cost V 4 bases and J 0 bases, with 12 bases left between them. This CDR3 comprises 15 residues. Germline CDR1 SGHTA, CDR2 FQGNSA. The CDR3 DNA reads TGTGCCAGCAGCTCCGTAGGGGGAATGAACACTGAAGCTTTCTTT. This translates into CASSSVGGMNTEAFF.

The chain is built from TRBV5-4 and TRBJ1-5, with D maybe TRBD1 (5 bases). Germline V lookup: CDR1 SGHNT, CDR2 YYREEE (reference sequence). This CDR3 contains 15 residues. The germline V and J ends were trimmed by 6 bases and 0 bases, with 13 bases remaining between them. The CDR3 bases are TGTGCCAGCATTTATCAGGGAAATAGCAATCAGCCCCAGCATTTT. Translating it yields CASIYQGNSNQPQHF.

The chain is built from TRBV18 and TRBJ1-1; tentative D call: TRBD1 (5 bases). Germline CDR1 reads KGHSH; CDR2 reads LQKENI. This CDR3 region has 15 residues. The V end was cut by 5 bases, the J end by 4 bases, with 17 bases between. The CDR3 here is CASSSLSGFGTEAFF. CDR3 bases: TGTGCCAGCTCATCATTGTCAGGGTTCGGCACTGAAGCTTTCTTT.

With regard to this clone: Additional DNA sequences in this sample encode the identical CDR3. The chain uses TRBV14 and TRBJ2-3; D perhaps matches TRBD1 (5 bases). Deletions cut 2 bases from V and 2 bases from J, with 8 bases between. This CDR3 is built from 14 residues. In germline, CDR1 is SGHDN, CDR2 FVKESK. The DNA of the CDR3 is TGTGCCAGCAGCCAAATCAGGGACACAGATACGCAGTATTTT. Translated: CASSQIRDTDTQYF.

Regarding this clone: Other DNA sequences of this sample code for an identical CDR3. This rearrangement joins TRBV6-1 to TRBJ1-1, with no clear D. Germline CDR1 MNHNS, CDR2 SASEGT. With 3 bases removed from V and 7 bases from J, the gap between germline ends came to 6 bases. The CDR3 totals 11 residues. The CDR3 sequence is CASSERSEAFF. In DNA, the CDR3 is TGTGCCAGCAGTGAGAGGAGTGAAGCTTTCTTT.

V is TRBV7-2 and J is TRBJ2-3, with D possibly being TRBD2 (7 bases). The CDR3 totals 16 residues. Germline CDR1 is SGHTA and CDR2 is FQGNSA. The ends were cut back, 3 bases at V and 6 bases at J, with 19 bases in the middle. CDR3 DNA: TGTGCCAGCAGCTTCGGGGCGGGGGCGTCGAAGGATACGCAGTATTTT. Its protein product is CASSFGAGASKDTQYF.

In its sample, this clone was seen a few times. The chain combines TRBV19 with TRBJ1-6, with 9 bases aligning to TRBD1. Germline V gives CDR1 LNHDA, CDR2 SQIVND (reference sequence). The CDR3 has 15 amino acids. V trimming: 5 bases; J trimming: 9 bases; junction bases outside the gene matches: 8. CDR3 in DNA: TGTGCCAGTAGTCCAGACAGGGGGTGGGGTTCACCCCTCCACTTT. Translating gives CASSPDRGWGSPLHF.

Turning to this clone: Other DNA sequences within the sample encode an identical CDR3. V is TRBV18 and J is TRBJ1-2, with 8 bases fitting TRBD1. The CDR3 spans 15 residues. Germline V CDR1 and CDR2: KGHSH, LQKENI. Trimming cost V 2 bases and J 0 bases; bases outside gene matches: 2. The CDR3 DNA sequence: TGTGCCAGCTCACCAGGACAGGGCTCTAACTATGGCTACACCTTC. Its protein product is CASSPGQGSNYGYTF. Full variable domain (missing parts from reference TRBV18 and TRBJ1-2): NAGVMQNPRHLVRRRGQEARLRCSPMKGHSHVYWYRQLPEEGLKFMVYLQKENIIDESGMPKERFSAEFPKEGPSILRIQQVVRGDSAAYFCASSPGQGSNYGYTFGSGTRLTVV.

This clone was detected ten times or more. The chain has TRBV7-2 and TRBJ1-1, with unresolved D. Germline V gene sequence: CDR1 SGHTA, CDR2 FQGNSA. The V and J ends lost 1 base and 6 bases respectively, with 9 bases between them. CDR3 length equals 13 residues. The CDR3 spells CASSLDLTAEAFF. In nucleotides, the CDR3 is TGTGCCAGCAGCTTAGATCTAACTGCTGAAGCTTTCTTT.

This rearrangement joins TRBV6-1 to TRBJ1-2; D not certain. V lost 0 bases to trimming and J lost 8 bases, with 7 bases between them. Germline CDR1 is MNHNS and CDR2 is SASEGT. The CDR3 runs to 12 residues. For the CDR3, the DNA is TGTGCCAGCAGTGAAGCTCTGGGAGGCTACACCTTC. Its translation: CASSEALGGYTF.

This clone was counted only a few times. The rearrangement uses TRBV5-5 and TRBJ1-5; perhaps TRBD1 as D (5 bases). The CDR3 is 15 amino acids. The V end was cut by 5 bases, the J end by 1 base, with 13 bases between. From germline, CDR1 is SGHKS and CDR2 YYEKEE (reference sequence). The CDR3 region is CASSPDSLSNQPQHF. CDR3 DNA sequence: TGTGCCAGCAGTCCCGACAGCCTGAGCAATCAGCCCCAGCATTTT. Full variable domain (rest looked up from reference TRBV5-5 and TRBJ1-5): DAGVTQSPTHLIKTRGQQVTLRCSPISGHKSVSWYQQVLGQGPQFIFQYYEKEERGRGNFPDRFSARQFPNYSSELNVNALLLGDSALYLCASSPDSLSNQPQHFGDGTRLSIL.

The chain has TRBV10-2 and TRBJ2-2, with 9 bases fitting TRBD2. The CDR3 length is 13 residues. V was clipped by 11 bases and J by 11 bases; unmatched bases: 12. Germline CDR1 and CDR2: WSHSY and SAAADI. Here the CDR3 DNA reads TGCGCCGCCGGGACTAGCTTTACCGTAGAGCTGTTTTTT. This codes for CAAGTSFTVELFF.

The chain has TRBV11-2 and TRBJ2-2, with D perhaps matching TRBD2 (7 bases). From germline, CDR1 is SGHAT and CDR2 FQNNGV. This CDR3 has 14 residues. The V gene lost 5 bases and the J gene lost 4 bases, with 11 bases spanning the gap. The CDR3, as DNA: TGTGCCAGCAGCGGTAGGGGGGGCACCGGGGAGCTGTTTTTT. Amino acids: CASSGRGGTGELFF.

This chain connects TRBV6-5 to TRBJ2-7, with D possibly matching TRBD2 (6 bases). The V end lost 7 bases, the J end lost 3 bases, and 16 bases lay between the germline ends. The CDR3 runs to 14 residues. Germline CDR1 and CDR2: MNHEY and SVGAGI. CDR3: CASTKLGRLYEQYF. CDR3 in DNA: TGTGCCAGCACCAAGCTCGGGAGACTCTACGAGCAGTACTTC.

Comment on this clone: This likely reflects a read error, since a far larger clone is one base away. V and J are TRBV7-9 and TRBJ1-6; no clear D gene. The CDR3 length is 13 residues. CDR1 is SEHNR and CDR2 is FQNEAQ in the germline V gene (reference sequence). The CDR3 nucleotides read TGTGCCGGTTCGTCGAAGGCTAATTCACCCCCCCACTTT. Protein product: CAGSSKANSPPHF.

This chain links TRBV5-1 with TRBJ1-4, with a weak D call TRBD1 (6 bases). This CDR3 has 15 amino acids. With 7 bases removed from V and 7 bases from J, the gap between germline ends came to 20 bases. The germline gives CDR1 SGHRS, CDR2 YFSETQ. The CDR3 loop is CASATSRTAGEKLFF. As DNA, the CDR3 is TGCGCCAGCGCCACTTCTAGGACAGCCGGTGAAAAACTGTTTTTT.

Worth noting for this clone: The sample contains more than one DNA sequence encoding this CDR3. The chain combines TRBV6-5 with TRBJ1-5; D is perhaps TRBD1 (6 bases). Germline CDR1 reads MNHEY; CDR2 reads SVGAGI. This CDR3 comprises 14 residues. The V end lost 2 bases, the J end lost 4 bases, and 9 bases lay between the germline ends. Here the CDR3 DNA reads TGTGCCAGCAGTTACGGGGGCCTAAATCAGCCCCAGCATTTT. This sequence encodes CASSYGGLNQPQHF.

This chain joins TRBV5-1 and TRBJ1-1; D is undetermined. Trimming stripped 3 bases from V and 1 base from J, with 10 bases between. Germline CDR1 reads SGHRS; CDR2 reads YFSETQ. The CDR3 extends over 14 amino acids. The CDR3 reads CASSSVETNTEAFF. In DNA, the CDR3 is TGCGCCAGCAGCTCAGTGGAAACGAACACTGAAGCTTTCTTT.

The chain links TRBV5-6 to TRBJ2-7; 7 nucleotides line up with TRBD2. The germline V gene encodes CDR1 SGHDT and CDR2 YYEEEE. Unmatched junction bases numbered 8, after V lost 5 bases and J lost 3 bases. The CDR3 is 14 amino acids. This CDR3 is CASRRTRGFYEQYF. The CDR3 region has the DNA TGTGCCAGCAGGCGGACTAGGGGTTTCTACGAGCAGTACTTC.

V is TRBV6-1 and J is TRBJ2-5; D is undetermined. CDR1 and CDR2 from the germline V gene are MNHNS and SASEGT. This CDR3 is 13 amino acids long. The V end lost 3 bases, the J end lost 7 bases, and 12 bases lay between the germline ends. CDR3 sequence reads: CASSDTDAVTQYF. In nucleotides, the CDR3 is TGTGCCAGCAGTGACACCGACGCGGTGACCCAGTACTTC.

The V and J genes are TRBV4-1 and TRBJ1-5, with D possibly being TRBD1 (5 bases). The CDR3 contains 15 residues. V lost 0 bases and J lost 9, with 15 bases in between. The germline CDR1 and CDR2 sequences are MGHRA and YSYEKL. The CDR3 here is CASSQDTRALRPQHF. The CDR3 nucleotides read TGCGCCAGCAGCCAAGATACCAGGGCCTTGCGGCCCCAGCATTTT.

This sequence joins TRBV30 and TRBJ1-6; TRBD1 matches 9 bases. J lost 8 bases, V lost 4 bases, and 9 bases had no gene match. CDR1 is GTSNPN and CDR2 is SVGIG in the germline V gene (reference sequence). The CDR3 totals 15 residues. CDR3 coding DNA: TGTGCCTGGACGACCGGGACAGGGTTATATTCACCCCTCCACTTT. Translation gives CAWTTGTGLYSPLHF. Drawing the rest from reference TRBV30 and TRBJ1-6, the complete variable domain is SQTIHQWPATLVQPVGSPLSLECTVEGTSNPNLYWYRQAAGRGLQLLFYSVGIGQISSEVPQNLSASRPQDRQFILSSKKLLLSDSGFYLCAWTTGTGLYSPLHFGNGTRLTVT.